Below, 24 T cell receptor beta chains from the same sample are listed, as sequenced in a study of CD8 T cells in Susac syndrome. RNA amounts of about 0.5 to 1 ug underwent reverse transcription with random hexamers. TCRdb reprocessed the immunoSEQ multiplex PCR reads with MiXCR, giving one entry per CDR3 protein. The sample includes 55,000 to 80,000 distinct CDR3 sequences, 90% to 95% of them seen just once. Sequenced input: CD4+ T cells from PBMCs. All receptors derive from a human donor with Susac syndrome.

The rearrangement uses TRBV7-2 and TRBJ2-5, with 7 bases aligning to TRBD2. The CDR3 loop spans 14 amino acids. The V gene's germline CDR1 is SGHTA and CDR2 FQGNSA. V was pared by 2 bases and J by 5 bases, with 5 bases of the junction left unmatched. The chain's CDR3 is CASSLLGRGETQYF. CDR3 DNA sequence: TGTGCCAGCAGCTTATTGGGGCGGGGGGAGACCCAGTACTTC.

V gene TRBV7-9 combines with J gene TRBJ1-4, with D possibly being TRBD1 (6 bases). Trimming removed 4 bases from V and 0 bases from J, with 9 bases in between. Germline-derived CDR1 and CDR2 are SEHNR and FQNEAQ (reference sequence). This CDR3 region has 15 residues. CDR3 bases: TGTGCCAGCAGCTGGACAGATGCAACTAATGAAAAACTGTTTTTT. Translating it yields CASSWTDATNEKLFF.

The chain combines TRBV5-4 with TRBJ2-7; D remains ambiguous. Germline CDR1 SGHNT, CDR2 YYREEE (reference sequence). V was trimmed by 4 bases and J by 5 bases, leaving 13 bases between them. This CDR3 is 13 amino acids long. CDR3 bases: TGTGCCAGCAGCGTGGGCCGAGCCGACGAGCAGTACTTC. This codes for CASSVGRADEQYF.

DNA for the CDR3: TGTGCCAGCTCACGGTGGGACAGGACACCCTCTGGGGCCAACGTCCTGACTTTC. Translation gives CASSRWDRTPSGANVLTF. V usage is TRBV18 and J usage is TRBJ2-6, with 8 positions matching TRBD1. Trimming at V came to 4 bases and at J to 0 bases, leaving 8 bases not matched to a gene. The germline V gene encodes CDR1 KGHSH and CDR2 LQKENI. This CDR3 spans 18 amino acids.

This CDR3 is CASSLRGPEDGYTF. For the CDR3, the DNA is TGTGCCAGCAGCTTAAGGGGGCCAGAGGATGGCTACACCTTC. The genes are TRBV7-2 and TRBJ1-2, with 7 nucleotides matching TRBD1. Looked up from germline, CDR1 is SGHTA and CDR2 is FQGNSA. The CDR3 is 14 residues long. With V trimmed by 2 bases and J by 6 bases, 6 bases remained unmatched.

V and J are TRBV27 and TRBJ1-3; the D gene is possibly TRBD1 (5 bases). This CDR3 region has 13 residues. Looked up from germline, CDR1 is MNHEY and CDR2 is SMNVEV (reference sequence). Trimming shortened V by 5 bases and J by 0 bases, and 5 bases separated the two germline ends. The CDR3 DNA is TGTGCCAGCAGTGGGGGCTCTGGAAACACCATATATTTT. Its translation is CASSGGSGNTIYF.

This chain links TRBV5-1 with TRBJ1-1; D perhaps matches TRBD1 (5 bases). This CDR3 has 15 residues. Germline lookup yields CDR1 SGHRS and CDR2 YFSETQ. The V and J ends lost 0 bases and 1 base respectively, with 10 bases between them. The CDR3 DNA sequence: TGCGCCAGCAGCTTGGCCGTGGGGCGGAACACTGAAGCTTTCTTT. Its translation is CASSLAVGRNTEAFF. The whole variable domain, remainder taken from reference TRBV5-1 and TRBJ1-1, is KAGVTQTPRYLIKTRGQQVTLSCSPISGHRSVSWYQQTPGQGLQFLFEYFSETQRNKGNFPGRFSGRQFSNSRSEMNVSTLELGDSALYLCASSLAVGRNTEAFFGQGTRLTVV.

This sequence joins TRBV29-1 and TRBJ1-1; the match to TRBD1 covers 7 bases. The CDR3 sequence is 14 residues long. In germline, CDR1 is SQVTM, CDR2 ANQGSEA. The V segment lost 6 bases and the J segment 0 bases; nucleotides outside the gene matches: 7. CDR3 region: CSVHRGLMNTEAFF. The CDR3 coding sequence is TGCAGCGTGCACAGGGGATTGATGAACACTGAAGCTTTCTTT.

Worth noting for this clonotype: Sequence at one end of the junction differs from germline and may be a read error. The gene calls are TRBV18 and TRBJ1-1; D uncertain. CDR1 KGHSH and CDR2 LQKENI come from the germline V gene. The CDR3 has 14 residues. The CDR3 region has the DNA TGTGCCAGCTCACCACAGGGAGGTGACACTGAAGTTTTCTTT. Its translation: CASSPQGGDTEVFF.

The rearrangement joins TRBV28 to TRBJ2-7, with D perhaps matching TRBD1 or TRBD2 (6 bases each). This CDR3 spans 15 amino acids. Germline CDR1 and CDR2: MDHEN and SYDVKM. V was trimmed by 8 bases and J by 2 bases, leaving 19 bases between them. CDR3 protein: CASGGPFAGTYEQYF. CDR3 nucleotides: TGTGCCAGCGGGGGCCCTTTTGCGGGAACCTACGAGCAGTACTTC.

This chain connects TRBV2 to TRBJ2-7; D unclear. The germline V gene has CDR1 SNHLY and CDR2 FYNNEI. V lost 6 bases and J lost 5, with 32 bases in between. There are 19 residues in the CDR3. DNA for the CDR3: TGTGCCAGCAGGGACCTCCCAAGGCGGTCTCCATTTTACCCCCACGAGCAGTACTTC. Translating it yields CASRDLPRRSPFYPHEQYF. The full variable domain, in which reference TRBV2 and TRBJ2-7 provide the parts outside the CDR3, is EPEVTQTPSHQVTQMGQEVILRCVPISNHLYFYWYRQILGQKVEFLVSFYNNEISEKSEIFDDQFSVERPDGSNFTLKIRSTKLEDSAMYFCASRDLPRRSPFYPHEQYFGPGTRLTVT.

The CDR3 sequence: CAIQGAARSGYTF. CDR3 sequence (DNA): TGTGCCATCCAGGGAGCGGCACGCTCGGGCTACACCTTC. The V and J genes are TRBV6-2 or TRBV6-3 and TRBJ1-2; weak D call: TRBD1 (5 bases). The CDR3 length is 13 residues. V dropped 10 bases and J dropped 8 bases, with 20 bases sitting between them. The germline CDR1 and CDR2 sequences are MNHEY and SVGEGT.

The V call is TRBV13, the J call TRBJ2-3, with D possibly being TRBD2 (6 bases). Germline CDR1 is PRHDT and CDR2 is FYEKMQ (reference sequence). This CDR3 spans 16 amino acids. V was cut by 1 base and J by 6 bases, with 17 bases left in between. Here the CDR3 DNA reads TGTGCCAGCAGCTTAGTCCCCGGCGGGGTTGGGGATACGCAGTATTTT. It translates to CASSLVPGGVGDTQYF.

This chain uses TRBV3-1 with TRBJ1-1; tentative D call: TRBD1 (5 bases). Germline V gene lookup returns CDR1 LGHDT and CDR2 YNNKEL (reference sequence). The ends were cut back, 3 bases at V and 0 bases at J, with 20 bases in the middle. CDR3 length: 18 residues. The CDR3 DNA reads TGTGCCAGCAGCCACCCCCGTCGTCGGGGACTCATGAACACTGAAGCTTTCTTT. Its translation is CASSHPRRRGLMNTEAFF.

This rearrangement joins TRBV19 to TRBJ2-2, with TRBD1 identical over 7 bases. The junction had 5 bases not matched to a gene; V was cut back by 7 bases and J by 0 bases. Per germline, CDR1 LNHDA and CDR2 SQIVND (reference sequence). This CDR3 spans 15 amino acids. The CDR3 sequence is CASNAGTANTGELFF. In nucleotides, the CDR3 is TGTGCCAGTAATGCCGGGACAGCGAACACCGGGGAGCTGTTTTTT. Drawing the rest from reference TRBV19 and TRBJ2-2, the complete variable domain is DGGITQSPKYLFRKEGQNVTLSCEQNLNHDAMYWYRQDPGQGLRLIYYSQIVNDFQKGDIAEGYSVSREKKESFPLTVTSAQKNPTAFYLCASNAGTANTGELFFGEGSRLTVL.

The chain uses TRBV12-3 or TRBV12-4 and TRBJ2-5; a possible D gene is TRBD1 (5 bases). V was cut by 3 bases and J by 2 bases, with 10 bases left in between. The CDR3 is made up of 14 amino acids. This CDR3 is CASSFDSYQETQYF. In DNA, the CDR3 is TGTGCCAGCAGTTTTGACAGTTATCAAGAGACCCAGTACTTC.

This sequence joins TRBV14 and TRBJ1-1; 7 bases line up with TRBD1. V lost 1 base, J lost 0 bases, and 5 bases stayed unmatched. Germline V gives CDR1 SGHDN, CDR2 FVKESK. This CDR3 comprises 16 residues. CDR3 DNA sequence: TGTGCCAGCAGCCAAGGGAGACAGGGATTGAACACTGAAGCTTTCTTT. It encodes CASSQGRQGLNTEAFF.

The chain is built from TRBV18 and TRBJ2-2; no clear D. CDR1 and CDR2 (germline): KGHSH, LQKENI. With 6 bases removed from V and 7 bases from J, the gap between germline ends came to 15 bases. This CDR3 is built from 14 residues. This CDR3 is CASSLGPSFGELFF. CDR3 DNA sequence: TGTGCCAGCTCGCTCGGGCCTTCTTTCGGGGAGCTGTTTTTT.

This clonotype was detected once. The V gene is TRBV28, the J gene TRBJ1-2; D ambiguous. The CDR3 runs 13 residues. The V end lost 2 bases, the J end lost 4 bases, and 8 bases lay between the germline ends. From germline, CDR1 is MDHEN and CDR2 SYDVKM. The CDR3 region is CASSLQHFYGYTF. As DNA, the CDR3 is TGTGCCAGCAGTTTACAGCATTTCTATGGCTACACCTTC.

The chain links TRBV14 to TRBJ2-2, with no clear D. This CDR3 spans 17 amino acids. Trimming took 1 base from V and 3 from J, leaving 15 bases between them. Germline CDR1 SGHDN, CDR2 FVKESK. As DNA, the CDR3 is TGTGCCAGCAGCCAAGCCCTAGGCAGTTTGGACACCGGGGAGCTGTTTTTT. It yields the protein CASSQALGSLDTGELFF. The full variable domain, completed using reference TRBV14 and TRBJ2-2, is EAGVTQFPSHSVIEKGQTVTLRCDPISGHDNLYWYRRVMGKEIKFLLHFVKESKQDESGMPNNRFLAERTGGTYSTLKVQPAELEDSGVYFCASSQALGSLDTGELFFGEGSRLTVL.

Only a few counts were recorded for this clonotype. The chain combines TRBV6-5 with TRBJ2-7; TRBD2 matches 8 bases. The CDR3 runs 12 residues. Germline V lookup: CDR1 MNHEY, CDR2 SVGAGI. V lost 10 bases, J lost 2 bases, and 4 bases stayed unmatched. Written as DNA, the CDR3 is TGTGCCACCGGGGGGGGCACCTACGAGCAGTACTTC. Protein sequence: CATGGGTYEQYF.

The CDR3 nucleotides read TGTGCCAGCAGGACAGGGCCCGGAGAGACCCAGTACTTC. Its translation is CASRTGPGETQYF. The chain couples TRBV2 to TRBJ2-5, with 7 bases matching TRBD1. CDR1 is SNHLY and CDR2 is FYNNEI in the germline V gene. J lost 4 bases, V lost 6 bases, and 5 bases had no gene match. CDR3 length: 13 residues.

The rearrangement uses TRBV30 and TRBJ1-2; D not certain. Germline-derived CDR1 and CDR2 are GTSNPN and SVGIG (reference sequence). The CDR3 contains 12 residues. Trimming took off 4 bases at V and 6 bases at J, with 12 bases between the two ends. The CDR3 region is CAWIGSGNGYTF. Here the CDR3 DNA reads TGTGCCTGGATTGGGTCGGGGAATGGCTACACCTTC. Complete variable domain (other parts from reference TRBV30 and TRBJ1-2): SQTIHQWPATLVQPVGSPLSLECTVEGTSNPNLYWYRQAAGRGLQLLFYSVGIGQISSEVPQNLSASRPQDRQFILSSKKLLLSDSGFYLCAWIGSGNGYTFGSGTRLTVV.

The genes are TRBV3-1 and TRBJ2-7, with D hard to call. The ends were cut back, 4 bases at V and 6 bases at J, with 10 bases in the middle. The CDR3 length is 12 residues. In germline, CDR1 is LGHDT, CDR2 YNNKEL (reference sequence). As DNA, the CDR3 is TGTGCCAGCAGCCCCCTGGGTCGCGAGCAGTACTTC. It codes for CASSPLGREQYF.